What follows is one T cell receptor beta chain and its context. This record comes from a study of shared clonotypes between healthy human individuals. The CDR3 is 14 residues long. V dropped 4 bases and J dropped 4; count of bases not matched to a gene: 6. Per germline, CDR1 SGHDT and CDR2 YYEEEE. Sequenced by immunoSEQ multiplex PCR; TCRdb stores in-frame clones only, minus some. Of hundreds of thousands of clones listed, around 76% are singletons. The chain combines TRBV5-6 with TRBJ2-7; 9 positions agree with TRBD1. Sequencing was carried out using PBMCs. This receptor was obtained from a woman aged 40 to 50 in good health. Some clones in this sample may be carry-over from other donors' samples. Here the CDR3 reads CASSPGTGLYEQYF. CDR3 DNA: TGTGCCAGCAGCCCCGGGACAGGGTTATACGAGCAGTACTTC. Full variable domain (outside the CDR3, taken from reference TRBV5-6 and TRBJ2-7): DAGVTQSPTHLIKTRGQQVTLRCSPKSGHDTVSWYQQALGQGPQFIFQYYEEEERQRGNFPDRFSGHQFPNYSSELNVNALLLGDSALYLCASSPGTGLYEQYFGPGTRLTVT.